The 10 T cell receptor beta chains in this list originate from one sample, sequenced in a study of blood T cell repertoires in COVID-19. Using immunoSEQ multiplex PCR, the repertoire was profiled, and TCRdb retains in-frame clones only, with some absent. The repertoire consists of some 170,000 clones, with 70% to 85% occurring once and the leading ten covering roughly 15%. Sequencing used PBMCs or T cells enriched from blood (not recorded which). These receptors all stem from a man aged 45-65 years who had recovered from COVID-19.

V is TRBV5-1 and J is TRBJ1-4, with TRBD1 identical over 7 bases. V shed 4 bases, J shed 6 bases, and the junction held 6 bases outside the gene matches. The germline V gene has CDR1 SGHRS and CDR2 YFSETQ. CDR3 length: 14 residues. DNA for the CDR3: TGCGCCAGCAGCACGGGACAGCCCGATGAAAAACTGTTTTTT. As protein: CASSTGQPDEKLFF.

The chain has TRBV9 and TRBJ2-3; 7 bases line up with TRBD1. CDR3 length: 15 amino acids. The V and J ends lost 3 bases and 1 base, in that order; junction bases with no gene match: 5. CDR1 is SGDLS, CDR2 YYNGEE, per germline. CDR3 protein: CASSGTTGGTDTQYF. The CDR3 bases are TGTGCCAGCAGCGGGACCACAGGGGGCACAGATACGCAGTATTTT.

The CDR3 nucleotides read TGTGCCAGCTCACCACCGGGGACAGGGAATGGCTACACCTTC. Translating it yields CASSPPGTGNGYTF. V gene TRBV18 combines with J gene TRBJ1-2, with 9 bases lining up with TRBD1. This CDR3 is 14 amino acids long. Losses at the gene ends were 0 bases for V and 6 bases for J; bases not matched to a gene: 2. Germline-derived CDR1 and CDR2 are KGHSH and LQKENI.

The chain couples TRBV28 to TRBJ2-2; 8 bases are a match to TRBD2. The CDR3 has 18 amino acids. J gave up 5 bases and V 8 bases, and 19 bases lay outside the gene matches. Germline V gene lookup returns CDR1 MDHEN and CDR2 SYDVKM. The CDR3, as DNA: TGTGCCAGCGCTAGCTCCCTGGCGGGGGGAAGTTTAACCGGGGAGCTGTTTTTT. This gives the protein CASASSLAGGSLTGELFF.

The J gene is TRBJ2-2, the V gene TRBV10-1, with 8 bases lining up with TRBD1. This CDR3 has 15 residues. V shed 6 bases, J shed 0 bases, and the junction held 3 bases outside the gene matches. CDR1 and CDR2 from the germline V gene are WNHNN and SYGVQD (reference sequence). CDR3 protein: CASSRGQANTGELFF. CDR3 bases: TGCGCCAGCAGCAGGGGACAGGCGAACACCGGGGAGCTGTTTTTT.

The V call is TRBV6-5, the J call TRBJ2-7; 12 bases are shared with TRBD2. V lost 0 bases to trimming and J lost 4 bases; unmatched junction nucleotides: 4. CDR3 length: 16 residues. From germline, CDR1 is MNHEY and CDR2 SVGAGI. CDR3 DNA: TGTGCCAGCAGTTACTCGGCTAGCGGGGGGGCTTACGAGCAGTACTTC. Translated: CASSYSASGGAYEQYF.

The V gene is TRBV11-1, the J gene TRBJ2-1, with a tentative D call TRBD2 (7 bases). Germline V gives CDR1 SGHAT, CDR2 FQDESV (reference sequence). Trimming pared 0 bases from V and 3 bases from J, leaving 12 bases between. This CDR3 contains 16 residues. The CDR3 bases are TGTGCCAGCAGCTTAGCTCACGGGGGGCACTACAATGAGCAGTTCTTC. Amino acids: CASSLAHGGHYNEQFF.

The chain's CDR3 is CATGGQGRNTEAFF. The CDR3 coding sequence is TGTGCCACCGGTGGACAGGGAAGGAACACTGAAGCTTTCTTT. The chain has TRBV28 and TRBJ1-1, with TRBD1 matching over 8 bases. V lost 10 bases and J lost 1; bases outside the gene matches: 8. The germline V gene encodes CDR1 MDHEN and CDR2 SYDVKM. The CDR3 covers 14 residues.

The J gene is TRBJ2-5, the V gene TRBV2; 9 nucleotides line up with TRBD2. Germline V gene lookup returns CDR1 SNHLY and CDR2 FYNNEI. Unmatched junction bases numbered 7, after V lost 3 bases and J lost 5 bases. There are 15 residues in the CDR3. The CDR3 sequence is CASSDKLAGRETQYF. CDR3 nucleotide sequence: TGTGCCAGCAGTGATAAGCTAGCGGGGAGGGAGACCCAGTACTTC. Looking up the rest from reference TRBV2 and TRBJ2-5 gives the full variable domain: EPEVTQTPSHQVTQMGQEVILRCVPISNHLYFYWYRQILGQKVEFLVSFYNNEISEKSEIFDDQFSVERPDGSNFTLKIRSTKLEDSAMYFCASSDKLAGRETQYFGPGTRLLVL.

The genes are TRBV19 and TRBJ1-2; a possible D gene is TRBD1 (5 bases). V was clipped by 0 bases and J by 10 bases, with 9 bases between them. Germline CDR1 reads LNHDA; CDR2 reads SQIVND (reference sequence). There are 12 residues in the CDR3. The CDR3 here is CASSIDRAAYTF. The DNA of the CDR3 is TGTGCCAGTAGTATAGACAGGGCCGCCTACACCTTC. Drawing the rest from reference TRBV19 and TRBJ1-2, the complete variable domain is DGGITQSPKYLFRKEGQNVTLSCEQNLNHDAMYWYRQDPGQGLRLIYYSQIVNDFQKGDIAEGYSVSREKKESFPLTVTSAQKNPTAFYLCASSIDRAAYTFGSGTRLTVV.